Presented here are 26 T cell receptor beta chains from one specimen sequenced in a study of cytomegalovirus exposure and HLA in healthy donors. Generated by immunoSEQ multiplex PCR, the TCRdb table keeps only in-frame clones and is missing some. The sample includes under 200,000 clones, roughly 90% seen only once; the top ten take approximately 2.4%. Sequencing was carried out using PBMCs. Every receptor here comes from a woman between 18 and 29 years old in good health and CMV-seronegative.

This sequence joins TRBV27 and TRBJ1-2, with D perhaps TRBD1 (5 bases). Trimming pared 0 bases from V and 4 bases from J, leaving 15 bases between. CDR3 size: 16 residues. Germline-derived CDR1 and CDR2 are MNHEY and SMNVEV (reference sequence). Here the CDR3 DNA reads TGTGCCAGCAGTTTATCCCCCCGGGGGGGGACCTATGGCTACACCTTC. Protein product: CASSLSPRGGTYGYTF.

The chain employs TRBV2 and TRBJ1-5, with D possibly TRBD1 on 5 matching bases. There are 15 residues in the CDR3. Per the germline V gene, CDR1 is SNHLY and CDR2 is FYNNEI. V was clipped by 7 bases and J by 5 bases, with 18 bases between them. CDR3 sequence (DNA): TGTGCCAGCAAGGGGAAAAGGGATGGGGATCAGCCCCAGCATTTT. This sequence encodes CASKGKRDGDQPQHF.

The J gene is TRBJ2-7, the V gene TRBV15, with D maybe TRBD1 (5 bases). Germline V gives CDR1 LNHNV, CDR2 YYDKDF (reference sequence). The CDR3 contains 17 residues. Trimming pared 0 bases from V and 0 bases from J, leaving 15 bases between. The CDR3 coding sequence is TGTGCCACCAGCAGAGATAGTAGGCGACAGAGCTCCTACGAGCAGTACTTC. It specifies CATSRDSRRQSSYEQYF. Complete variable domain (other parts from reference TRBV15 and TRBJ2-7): DAMVIQNPRYQVTQFGKPVTLSCSQTLNHNVMYWYQQKSSQAPKLLFHYYDKDFNNEADTPDNFQSRRPNTSFCFLDIRSPGLGDTAMYLCATSRDSRRQSSYEQYFGPGTRLTVT.

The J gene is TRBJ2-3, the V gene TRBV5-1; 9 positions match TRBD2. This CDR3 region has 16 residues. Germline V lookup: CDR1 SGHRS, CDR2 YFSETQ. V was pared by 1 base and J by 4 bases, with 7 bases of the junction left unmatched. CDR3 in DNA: TGCGCCAGCAGCTTGAGTAGCGGGGGTTTCGCAGATACGCAGTATTTT. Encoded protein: CASSLSSGGFADTQYF. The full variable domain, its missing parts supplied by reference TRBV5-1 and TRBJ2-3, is KAGVTQTPRYLIKTRGQQVTLSCSPISGHRSVSWYQQTPGQGLQFLFEYFSETQRNKGNFPGRFSGRQFSNSRSEMNVSTLELGDSALYLCASSLSSGGFADTQYFGPGTRLTVL.

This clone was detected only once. The CDR3 here is CASSLGTSAVYEQYF. CDR3 in DNA: TGTGCCAGCAGTTTAGGGACTAGCGCGGTCTACGAGCAGTACTTC. The V gene is TRBV27, the J gene TRBJ2-7, with 10 positions matching TRBD2. Germline lookup yields CDR1 MNHEY and CDR2 SMNVEV (reference sequence). This CDR3 region has 15 residues. V gave up 2 bases and J gave up 3 bases; unmatched junction bases: 4.

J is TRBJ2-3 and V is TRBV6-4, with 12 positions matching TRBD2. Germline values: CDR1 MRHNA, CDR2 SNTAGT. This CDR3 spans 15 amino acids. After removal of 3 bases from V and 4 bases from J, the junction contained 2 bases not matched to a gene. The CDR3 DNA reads TGTGCCAGCAGTGAGACTAGCGGGGGCGCAGATACGCAGTATTTT. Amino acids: CASSETSGGADTQYF.

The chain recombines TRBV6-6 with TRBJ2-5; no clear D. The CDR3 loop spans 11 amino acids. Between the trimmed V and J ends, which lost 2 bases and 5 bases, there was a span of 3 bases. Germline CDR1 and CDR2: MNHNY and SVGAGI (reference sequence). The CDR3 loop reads CASSYEETQYF. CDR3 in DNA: TGTGCCAGCAGTTACGAGGAGACCCAGTACTTC.

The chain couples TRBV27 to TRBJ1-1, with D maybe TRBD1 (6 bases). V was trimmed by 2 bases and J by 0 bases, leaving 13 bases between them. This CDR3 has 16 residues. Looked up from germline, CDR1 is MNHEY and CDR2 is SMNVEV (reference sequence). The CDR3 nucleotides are TGTGCCAGCAGTTTACTCAGGGGTCCGGTGAACACTGAAGCTTTCTTT. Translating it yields CASSLLRGPVNTEAFF.

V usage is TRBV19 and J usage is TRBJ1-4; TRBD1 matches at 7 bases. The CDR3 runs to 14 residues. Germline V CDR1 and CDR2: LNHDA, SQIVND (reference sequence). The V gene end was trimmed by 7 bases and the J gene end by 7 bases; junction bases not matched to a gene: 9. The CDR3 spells CASTPQQGSEKLFF. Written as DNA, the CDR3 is TGTGCCAGTACCCCCCAACAGGGGAGTGAAAAACTGTTTTTT.

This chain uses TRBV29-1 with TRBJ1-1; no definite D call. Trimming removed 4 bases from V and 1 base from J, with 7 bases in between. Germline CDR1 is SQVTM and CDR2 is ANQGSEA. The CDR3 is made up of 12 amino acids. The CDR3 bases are TGCAGCGTTGTCTCGGGGAACACTGAAGCTTTCTTT. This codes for CSVVSGNTEAFF.

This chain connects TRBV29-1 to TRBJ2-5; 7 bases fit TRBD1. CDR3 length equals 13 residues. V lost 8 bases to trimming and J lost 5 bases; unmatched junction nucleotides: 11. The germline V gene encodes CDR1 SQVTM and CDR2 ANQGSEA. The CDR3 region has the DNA TGCAGCCTCCGGACAGGTAGAGGGGAGACCCAGTACTTC. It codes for CSLRTGRGETQYF.

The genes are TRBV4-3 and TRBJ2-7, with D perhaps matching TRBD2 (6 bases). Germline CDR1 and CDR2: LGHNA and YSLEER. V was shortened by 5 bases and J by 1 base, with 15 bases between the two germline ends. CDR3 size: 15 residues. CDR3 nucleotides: TGCGCCAGCAGCGCGGAGGACGGGGGTTCCTACGAGCAGTACTTC. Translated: CASSAEDGGSYEQYF.

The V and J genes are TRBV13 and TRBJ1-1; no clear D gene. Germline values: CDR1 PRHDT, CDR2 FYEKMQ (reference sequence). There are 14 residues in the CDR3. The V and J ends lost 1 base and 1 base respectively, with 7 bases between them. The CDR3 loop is CASSLEQTNTEAFF. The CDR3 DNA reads TGTGCCAGCAGCTTAGAACAGACGAACACTGAAGCTTTCTTT.

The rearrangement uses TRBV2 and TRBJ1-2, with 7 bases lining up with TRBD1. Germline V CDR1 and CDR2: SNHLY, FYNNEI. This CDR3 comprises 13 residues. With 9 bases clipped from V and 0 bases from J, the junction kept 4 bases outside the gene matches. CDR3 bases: TGTGCCAGTGGGACAGCCCCTAACTATGGCTACACCTTC. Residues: CASGTAPNYGYTF.

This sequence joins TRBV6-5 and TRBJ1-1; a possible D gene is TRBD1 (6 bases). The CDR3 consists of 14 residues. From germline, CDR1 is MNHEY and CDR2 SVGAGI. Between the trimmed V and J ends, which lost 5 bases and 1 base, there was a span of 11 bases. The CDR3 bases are TGTGCCAGCAGTCGACAGGCCCCGAACACTGAAGCTTTCTTT. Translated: CASSRQAPNTEAFF.

Written as DNA, the CDR3 is TGTGCCAGCAGTTACCGGACAGAGAACACTGAAGCTTTCTTT. This codes for CASSYRTENTEAFF. V usage is TRBV6-5 and J usage is TRBJ1-1, with D tentatively TRBD1 (6 bases). Germline CDR1 MNHEY, CDR2 SVGAGI. The CDR3 contains 14 residues. V was pared by 2 bases and J by 1 base, with 8 bases between.

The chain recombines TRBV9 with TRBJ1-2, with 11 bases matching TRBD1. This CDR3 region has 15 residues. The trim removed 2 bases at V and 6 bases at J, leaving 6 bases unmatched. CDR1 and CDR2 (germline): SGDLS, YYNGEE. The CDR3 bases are TGTGCCAGCAGCGTCGGACAGGGGGCTGGAAATGGCTACACCTTC. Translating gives CASSVGQGAGNGYTF.

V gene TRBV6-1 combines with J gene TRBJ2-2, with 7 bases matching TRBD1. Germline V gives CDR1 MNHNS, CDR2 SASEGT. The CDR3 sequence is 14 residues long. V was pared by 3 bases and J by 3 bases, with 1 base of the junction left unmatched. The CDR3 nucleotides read TGTGCCAGCAGTGATCAGGGGGACACCGGGGAGCTGTTTTTT. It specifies CASSDQGDTGELFF.

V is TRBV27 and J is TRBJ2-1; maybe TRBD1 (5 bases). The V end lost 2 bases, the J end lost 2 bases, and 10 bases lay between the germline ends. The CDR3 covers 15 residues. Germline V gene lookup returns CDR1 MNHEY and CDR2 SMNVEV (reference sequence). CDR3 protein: CASSLQLGPYNEQFF. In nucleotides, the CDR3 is TGTGCCAGCAGTTTACAGCTGGGGCCCTACAATGAGCAGTTCTTC.

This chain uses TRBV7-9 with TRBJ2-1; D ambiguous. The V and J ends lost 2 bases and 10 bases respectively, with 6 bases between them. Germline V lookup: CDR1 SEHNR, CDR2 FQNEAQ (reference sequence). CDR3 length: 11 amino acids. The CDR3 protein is CASSLSREQFF. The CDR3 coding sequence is TGTGCCAGCAGCTTAAGTAGAGAGCAGTTCTTC.

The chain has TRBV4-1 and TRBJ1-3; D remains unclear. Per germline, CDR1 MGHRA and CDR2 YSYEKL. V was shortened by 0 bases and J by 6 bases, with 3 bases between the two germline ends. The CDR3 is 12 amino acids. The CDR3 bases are TGCGCCAGCAGCCAAGATCTAAACACCATATATTTT. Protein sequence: CASSQDLNTIYF.

As DNA, the CDR3 is TGTGCCAGTAGCGCAGCCCCCAGGGAAGGAAACACTGAAGCTTTCTTT. It yields the protein CASSAAPREGNTEAFF. The chain employs TRBV19 and TRBJ1-1; D possibly corresponds to TRBD1 (5 bases). V dropped 6 bases and J dropped 2 bases, with 19 bases sitting between them. The germline CDR1 and CDR2 sequences are LNHDA and SQIVND (reference sequence). CDR3 length equals 16 residues.

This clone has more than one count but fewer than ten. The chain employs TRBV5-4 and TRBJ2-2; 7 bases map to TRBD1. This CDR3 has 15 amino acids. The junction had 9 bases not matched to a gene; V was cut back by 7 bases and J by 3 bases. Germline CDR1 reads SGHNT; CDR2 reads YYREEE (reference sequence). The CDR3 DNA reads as TGTGCCAGCCAGAGGGCCACAGGGGACACCGGGGAGCTGTTTTTT. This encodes CASQRATGDTGELFF. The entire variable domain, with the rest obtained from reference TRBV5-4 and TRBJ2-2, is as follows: ETGVTQSPTHLIKTRGQQVTLRCSSQSGHNTVSWYQQALGQGPQFIFQYYREEENGRGNFPPRFSGLQFPNYSSELNVNALELDDSALYLCASQRATGDTGELFFGEGSRLTVL.

CDR3 sequence: CASSRNRADEKLFF. In DNA form, the CDR3 reads TGTGCCAGCAGCCGCAACAGGGCCGACGAAAAACTGTTTTTT. The J gene is TRBJ1-4, the V gene TRBV6-1, with D possibly being TRBD1 (6 bases). In germline, CDR1 is MNHNS, CDR2 SASEGT. V was trimmed by 6 bases and J by 8 bases, leaving 16 bases between them. This CDR3 has 14 residues.

CDR3 protein: CATSESTVVTGELFF. For the CDR3, the DNA is TGTGCCACCAGCGAATCGACAGTAGTCACCGGGGAGCTGTTTTTT. The chain recombines TRBV15 with TRBJ2-2; TRBD1 is a possible D gene (5 bases). Looked up from germline, CDR1 is LNHNV and CDR2 is YYDKDF (reference sequence). V was shortened by 5 bases and J by 4 bases, with 14 bases between the two germline ends. The CDR3 extends over 15 amino acids. Variable domain in full (rest from reference TRBV15 and TRBJ2-2): DAMVIQNPRYQVTQFGKPVTLSCSQTLNHNVMYWYQQKSSQAPKLLFHYYDKDFNNEADTPDNFQSRRPNTSFCFLDIRSPGLGDTAMYLCATSESTVVTGELFFGEGSRLTVL.

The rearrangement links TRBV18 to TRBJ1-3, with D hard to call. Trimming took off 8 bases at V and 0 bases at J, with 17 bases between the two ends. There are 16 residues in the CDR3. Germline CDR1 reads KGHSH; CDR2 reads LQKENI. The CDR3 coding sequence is TGTGCCAGCGTCCGATTTGCCGGGAGCTCTGGAAACACCATATATTTT. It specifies CASVRFAGSSGNTIYF.